Given below is one T cell receptor (beta chain) in context. This record comes from a study of radiation and T cells in renal cell carcinoma. Study at large: Nephrectomy followed 15 Gy stereotactic body radiation by 4 weeks.

Sequencing used immunoSEQ multiplex PCR; TCRdb keeps in-frame clones, though not all of them. The sample gives approximately 79,000 clones, over 80% of which show up once; 5.5% to 7.5% is in the top ten. CDR1 and CDR2 (germline): KGHSH, LQKENI. CDR3 size: 14 residues. The V and J ends lost 3 bases and 0 bases respectively, with 7 bases between them. Time point reported: blood 2 weeks post-SBRT. Treatment specified: 15 Gy SBRT to primary tumor, nephrectomy 4 weeks later. Serial blood draws occurred at baseline and 2 and 4 weeks post-SBRT. Clear cell pathology was present in this patient's renal cell carcinoma.

This sequence originates from a man aged 55-75 years with renal cell carcinoma. The genes are TRBV18 and TRBJ2-3, with a possible D match to TRBD1 (5 bases). Here the sequenced sample was blood, taken from a patient whose treatment included radiotherapy and nephrectomy. The CDR3 DNA is TGTGCCAGCTCACCCCGACAGAGCACAGATACGCAGTATTTT. Its translation is CASSPRQSTDTQYF.